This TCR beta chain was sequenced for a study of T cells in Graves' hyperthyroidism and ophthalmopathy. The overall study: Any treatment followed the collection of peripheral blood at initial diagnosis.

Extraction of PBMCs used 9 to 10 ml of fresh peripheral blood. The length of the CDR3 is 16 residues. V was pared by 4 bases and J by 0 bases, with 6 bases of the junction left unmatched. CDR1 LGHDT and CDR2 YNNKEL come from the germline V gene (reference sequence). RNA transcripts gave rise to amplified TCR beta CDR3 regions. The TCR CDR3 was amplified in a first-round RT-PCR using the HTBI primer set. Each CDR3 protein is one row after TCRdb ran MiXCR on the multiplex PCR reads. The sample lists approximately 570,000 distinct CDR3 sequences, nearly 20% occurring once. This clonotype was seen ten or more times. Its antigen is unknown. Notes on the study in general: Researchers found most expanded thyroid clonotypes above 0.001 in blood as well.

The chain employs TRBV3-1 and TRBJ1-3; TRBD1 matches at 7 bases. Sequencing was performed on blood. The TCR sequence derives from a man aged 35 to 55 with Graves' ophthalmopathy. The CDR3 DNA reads TGTGCCAGCAGCCCCGGACAGGAATTCTCTGGAAACACCATATATTTT. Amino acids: CASSPGQEFSGNTIYF.